The rows below give T cell receptor beta chains drawn from one sample of a study of CD8 T cells in Susac syndrome. TCRdb re-analysed the immunoSEQ multiplex PCR reads in MiXCR, keeping a single row per CDR3 protein. Altogether roughly 120,000 distinct CDR3 sequences are present, just under 95% being singletons, with the ten largest covering 0.085% to 0.09%. Sequenced: CD4+ T cells from PBMCs. The receptor source for this set is a human donor in good health. Each CDR3 is given with its conserved first and last residue. A D gene is named only where the DNA matches it firmly. Size is stated for part of the rows, as once, few or many counts, or as a class when the clone is expanded.

abundance	d_gene	v_gene	j_gene	CDR3nt	CDR3aa
NA	NA	TRBV18	TRBJ2-3	TGTGCCAGCTTGCCTCGCGCGGGAAGCACAGATACGCAGTATTTT	CASLPRAGSTDTQYF
once	NA	TRBV7-2	TRBJ1-1	TGTGCCAGCAGCTTAGCGACAGGTAACACTGAAGCTTTCTTT	CASSLATGNTEAFF
NA	NA	TRBV7-9	TRBJ1-1	TGTGCCAGCAGCTTAGAATCTAGGAACACTGAAGCTTTCTTT	CASSLESRNTEAFF
NA	TRBD2	TRBV7-2	TRBJ2-2	TGTGCCAGCAGCATGGGACTAGCGGGGATCACTTGGGAGCTGTTTTTT	CASSMGLAGITWELFF
NA	NA	TRBV5-1	TRBJ2-4	TGCGCCAGCAGCTTGGCTCAGGCGGCGGCCAAAAACATTCAGTACTTC	CASSLAQAAAKNIQYF
NA	TRBD1	TRBV29-1	TRBJ1-2	TGCAGCGTTGTAAACAGGGGCTATGGCTACACCTTC	CSVVNRGYGYTF
NA	NA	TRBV12-3/TRBV12-4	TRBJ2-2	TGTGCCAGCACTCGGGGGTCCGCCGGGGAGCTGTTTTTT	CASTRGSAGELFF
NA	TRBD1	TRBV29-1	TRBJ2-3	TGCAGCGTTGGAGACAGGGGGAGGACAGATACGCAGTATTTT	CSVGDRGRTDTQYF
NA	NA	TRBV15	TRBJ2-7	TGTGCCACCGGGGACGGGTTTACCTACGAGCAGTACTTC	CATGDGFTYEQYF
NA	NA	TRBV5-1	TRBJ2-1	TGCGCCAGCAGCGACCAGGGTAATGAGCAGTTCTTC	CASSDQGNEQFF
NA	NA	TRBV18	TRBJ2-3	TGTGCCAGCTCCAAACCAGGCGCAGATACGCAGTATTTT	CASSKPGADTQYF
once	TRBD1	TRBV5-4	TRBJ1-2	TGTGCCAGCAGCTTCGGGACAGGGGACTATGGCTACACCTTC	CASSFGTGDYGYTF
once	TRBD1	TRBV4-1	TRBJ2-6	TGCGCCAGCTCGGGACAGGCTTACTCTGGGGCCAACGTCCTGACTTTC	CASSGQAYSGANVLTF
NA	NA	TRBV29-1	TRBJ2-7	TGCAGCACAGTGACGGGGTCCTACGAGCAGTACTTC	CSTVTGSYEQYF
NA	NA	TRBV12-3/TRBV12-4	TRBJ2-3	TGTGCCAGCAACCAACGAGGAGCAGATACGCAGTATTTT	CASNQRGADTQYF
NA	NA	TRBV6-5	TRBJ1-2	TGTGCCAGCACCTTAGGTGGAATCTATGGCTACACCTTC	CASTLGGIYGYTF
NA	TRBD2	TRBV27	TRBJ2-1	TGTGCCAGCAGTCCCCCCTGGACTAGAACTAATGAGCAGTTCTTC	CASSPPWTRTNEQFF
NA	NA	TRBV13	TRBJ2-4	TGTGCCAGCAGCCGGGTATTAGCCAAAAACATTCAGTACTTC	CASSRVLAKNIQYF
few	NA	TRBV29-1	TRBJ1-5	TGCAGCGTTGTAGCGGGGAGCAATCAGCCCCAGCATTTT	CSVVAGSNQPQHF
NA	NA	TRBV27	TRBJ2-7	TGTGCCAGCAGTCAAGGCACAGGGAAGTCCTACGAGCAGTACTTC	CASSQGTGKSYEQYF
NA	NA	TRBV7-9	TRBJ1-1	TGTGCCGGAGACTGGGGGATAGTAGGCACTGAAGCTTTCTTT	CAGDWGIVGTEAFF
once	TRBD1	TRBV20-1	TRBJ1-5	TGCAGTGCTAAGCAGGGGGCAATTAGCAATCAGCCCCAGCATTTT	CSAKQGAISNQPQHF
NA	NA	TRBV20-1	TRBJ2-7	TGCAGTGCTAGTACAGGGAGGGGGACCTACGAGCAGTACTTC	CSASTGRGTYEQYF
NA	NA	TRBV10-2	TRBJ2-7	TGCGCCAGCACCTCGGACCAAAAATCCTACGAGCAGTACTTC	CASTSDQKSYEQYF
NA	NA	TRBV9	TRBJ2-1	TGTGCCAGCAGCCTGAGAACGGCCTGGATCGGAGAGCAGTTCTTC	CASSLRTAWIGEQFF
NA	NA	TRBV7-2	TRBJ1-2	TGTGCCAGCAGCCCTCGGGAAGGCTATGGCTACACCTTC	CASSPREGYGYTF
NA	TRBD1	TRBV28	TRBJ1-1	TGTGCCAGCAGTCCACAGGGGGCAGGCACTGAAGCTTTCTTT	CASSPQGAGTEAFF
few	NA	TRBV6-6	TRBJ1-4	TGTGCCAGCAGTTCAGGCGGGACAACTAATGAAAAACTGTTTTTT	CASSSGGTTNEKLFF
NA	NA	TRBV19	TRBJ1-1	TGTGCCAGTAGGGTGGCGGGTCGAGAAGCTTTCTTT	CASRVAGREAFF
NA	NA	TRBV2	TRBJ2-1	TGTGCCAGCAGTGAAAAAGCGGTAGGGGGATCCTACAATGAGCAGTTCTTC	CASSEKAVGGSYNEQFF
NA	NA	TRBV7-9	TRBJ1-6	TGTGCCAGCAGCTACGGACAAGCTAATTCACCCCTCCACTTT	CASSYGQANSPLHF
NA	TRBD2	TRBV5-6	TRBJ2-2	TGTGCCAGCAACATAGCGGGAGGGAGTACCGGGGAGCTGTTTTTT	CASNIAGGSTGELFF
NA	NA	TRBV6-6	TRBJ2-5	TGTGCCAGCAGTTCCGAAAGTAGGCGGGAGACCCAGTACTTC	CASSSESRRETQYF
NA	NA	TRBV20-1	TRBJ2-2	NA	CSAKTPLPGSCFF
NA	TRBD1	TRBV12-5	TRBJ1-2	TGTGCTAGTGGTCCTGGGACAGCCTATGGCTACACCTTC	CASGPGTAYGYTF
NA	NA	TRBV28	TRBJ2-7	TGTGCCAGCAGACCCCCTGGGACCGTTCCGAGCGAGCAGTACTTC	CASRPPGTVPSEQYF
NA	NA	TRBV3-1	TRBJ2-1	TGTGCCAGCAGCCAAGTGGCCGGCGTGGGGGAGCAGTTCTTC	CASSQVAGVGEQFF
NA	NA	TRBV30	TRBJ1-5	TGTGCCTGGAGTCTTGGGGGGAGTCAGCCCCAGCATTTT	CAWSLGGSQPQHF
NA	NA	TRBV29-1	TRBJ1-1	TGCAGCGTGGAGGGATTTGACACTGAAGCTTTCTTT	CSVEGFDTEAFF
once	NA	TRBV7-2	TRBJ2-7	TGTGCCAGCAGCCCTGGGTGGGTGGGCTACGAGCAGTACTTC	CASSPGWVGYEQYF
NA	NA	TRBV30	TRBJ2-7	TGTGCCTGGAGTGTAACCCAGTACGAGCAGTACTTC	CAWSVTQYEQYF
once	NA	TRBV20-1	TRBJ2-2	TGCAGTGCTAGCGAGGCGGGATCCACCGGGGAGCTGTTTTTT	CSASEAGSTGELFF
NA	TRBD1	TRBV27	TRBJ2-7	TGTGCCAGCAGTTTAACCAGGGGGACCTCCTACGAGCAGTACTTC	CASSLTRGTSYEQYF
NA	NA	TRBV19	TRBJ1-1	TGTGCCAGTAGTATTAATCGGGCAGGGCGCGGGGGCACTGAAGCTTTCTTT	CASSINRAGRGGTEAFF
NA	NA	TRBV9	TRBJ2-7	TGTGCCAGCAGCTCCCATTACTACGAGCAGTACTTC	CASSSHYYEQYF
NA	NA	TRBV7-2	TRBJ2-3	TGTGCCAGCAGCCCAATCAGCGGGAGCACAGATACGCAGTATTTT	CASSPISGSTDTQYF
NA	TRBD1	TRBV25-1	TRBJ1-4	TGTGCCAGTTCCCGCAGGGGGCTGAAGGAAAAACTGTTTTTT	CASSRRGLKEKLFF
once	TRBD1	TRBV12-3/TRBV12-4	TRBJ1-1	TGTGCCAGCAGTTTCCCCAAGGACAGGTTGAACACTGAAGCTTTCTTT	CASSFPKDRLNTEAFF
NA	TRBD1	TRBV5-4	TRBJ2-1	TGTGCCAGCAGCTTGGGGGGACAGGGGGCGCGTTACAATGAGCAGTTCTTC	CASSLGGQGARYNEQFF
NA	NA	TRBV3-1	TRBJ1-2	TGTGCCAGCACCATGGGGGATCGACGTGGCTACACCTTC	CASTMGDRRGYTF
NA	NA	TRBV11-2	TRBJ2-1	TGTGCCAGCAGCTTAAGGGGTGAGCAGTTCTTC	CASSLRGEQFF
NA	NA	TRBV7-8	TRBJ2-3	TGTGCCAGCAGCCTTAGAATGGCTAGCACAGATACGCAGTATTTT	CASSLRMASTDTQYF
NA	NA	TRBV5-8	TRBJ1-3	TGTGCCAGCAGCGCCAGGGTTTCTGGAAACACCATATATTTT	CASSARVSGNTIYF
NA	TRBD2	TRBV6-5	TRBJ2-1	TGTGCCAGCAGTTTCACTTCTAGCGGGAGGTGGAATGAGCAGTTCTTC	CASSFTSSGRWNEQFF
NA	TRBD2	TRBV5-1	TRBJ2-1	TGCGCCAGCAGCCCCGGGACTAGCGGGAGGGCGAATGATCAGTTCTTC	CASSPGTSGRANDQFF
once	NA	TRBV18	TRBJ1-1	TGTGCCAGCTCACCTTCGGGTCGGGGCGCGGGGGCTGAAGCTTTCTTT	CASSPSGRGAGAEAFF
once	NA	TRBV7-2	TRBJ2-4	TGTGCCAGCAGCAAACAACTAGTGAAAAACATTCAGTACTTC	CASSKQLVKNIQYF